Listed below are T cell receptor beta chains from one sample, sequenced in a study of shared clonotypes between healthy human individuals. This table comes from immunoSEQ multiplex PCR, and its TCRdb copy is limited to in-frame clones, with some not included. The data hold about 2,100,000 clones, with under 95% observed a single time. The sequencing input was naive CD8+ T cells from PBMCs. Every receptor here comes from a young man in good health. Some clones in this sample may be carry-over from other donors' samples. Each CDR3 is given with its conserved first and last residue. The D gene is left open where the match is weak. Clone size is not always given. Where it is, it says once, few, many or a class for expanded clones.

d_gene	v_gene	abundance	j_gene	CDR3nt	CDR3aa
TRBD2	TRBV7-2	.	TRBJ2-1	TGTGCCAGCAGCGGGAGGAGCGGGACCTTGAGGAATGAGCAGTTCTTC	CASSGRSGTLRNEQFF
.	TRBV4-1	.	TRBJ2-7	TGCGCCAGCAGCCAAGATCAAGTTAACTACGAGCAGTACTTC	CASSQDQVNYEQYF
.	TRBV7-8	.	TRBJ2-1	TGTGCCAGCAGCTTACTACCACTCAATGAGCAGTTCTTC	CASSLLPLNEQFF
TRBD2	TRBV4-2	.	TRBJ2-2	TGTGCCAGCAGCCAAGGAATCGCGACTAGCTTCGGGGAGCTGTTTTTT	CASSQGIATSFGELFF
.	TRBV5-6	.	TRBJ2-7	TGTGCCAGCAGCTTGCGCCCAGGAAGCTCCTACGAGCAGTACTTC	CASSLRPGSSYEQYF
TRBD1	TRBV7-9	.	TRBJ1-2	TGTGCCAGCAGCTTAGCCGACAGGGCGAATGGCTACACCTTC	CASSLADRANGYTF
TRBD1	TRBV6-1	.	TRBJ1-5	TGTGCCAGCAGGGACAGGGGATACAATCAGCCCCAGCATTTT	CASRDRGYNQPQHF
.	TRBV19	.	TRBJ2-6	TGTGCCAGTAGGAATCCGGGTCCTATGACTTCTGGGGCCAACGTCCTGACTTTC	CASRNPGPMTSGANVLTF
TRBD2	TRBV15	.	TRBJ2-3	TGTGCCACCAGCACCGGACTAGCGGGCACAGATACGCAGTATTTT	CATSTGLAGTDTQYF
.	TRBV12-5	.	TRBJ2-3	TGTGCTAGTGGTTTGGCCCTAGCCGGGACCGTGTTGACAGATACGCAGTATTTT	CASGLALAGTVLTDTQYF
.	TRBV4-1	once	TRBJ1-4	TGCGCCAGCAGCCAAGATTTGGCAAAGGCAACTAATGAAAAACTGTTTTTT	CASSQDLAKATNEKLFF
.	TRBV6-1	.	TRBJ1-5	TGTGCCAGCAGTGAAGACAGGCCCAGGGTGACCCAGCATTTT	CASSEDRPRVTQHF
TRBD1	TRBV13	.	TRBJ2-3	TGTGCCAGCAGTCCGGACAGGGGCACAGATACGCAGTATTTT	CASSPDRGTDTQYF